This is a list of T cell receptor beta chains from one sample in a study of shared clonotypes between healthy human individuals. The table came from immunoSEQ multiplex PCR; TCRdb's copy has only in-frame clones and leaves some out. The sample carries approximately 1.5 million clones, 95% to 99% recorded once. Material for sequencing was naive CD4+ T cells sorted from blood. The origin of the receptors is a young man in good health. The CDR3 runs from the conserved cysteine through the conserved F or W. The D gene is left open where the match is weak. Size values are once, few and many counts, or a class for expanded clones, and some rows have none.

D,J,V,size,CDR3,DNA
NA,TRBJ2-7,TRBV6-6,NA,CASISPGHGHEQYF,TGTGCCAGCATCTCGCCGGGACATGGCCACGAGCAGTACTTC
NA,TRBJ2-1,TRBV18,NA,CASSPGVYNEQFF,TGTGCCAGCTCACCGGGAGTTTACAATGAGCAGTTCTTC
NA,TRBJ2-7,TRBV27,NA,CASSLFGQRYEQYF,TGTGCCAGCAGTTTATTCGGACAGAGATACGAGCAGTACTTC
NA,TRBJ1-4,TRBV18,NA,CASSRATTNEKLFF,TGTGCCAGCTCACGGGCCACAACTAATGAAAAACTGTTTTTT
NA,TRBJ1-1,TRBV11-2,NA,CASAEALNTEAFF,TGTGCCAGCGCTGAGGCGTTGAACACTGAAGCTTTCTTT
NA,TRBJ1-5,TRBV10-2,NA,CASSSRGWEPQHF,TGCGCCAGCAGCAGCAGGGGATGGGAGCCCCAGCATTTT
TRBD1,TRBJ1-2,TRBV28,NA,CASSHRGGDGYTF,TGTGCCAGCAGCCACCGAGGGGGCGACGGCTACACCTTC
NA,TRBJ2-1,TRBV11-2,NA,CASSLWGSEQFF,TGTGCCAGCAGCTTATGGGGCAGTGAGCAGTTCTTC
NA,TRBJ2-1,TRBV28,NA,CASSQTYNEQFF,TGTGCCAGCAGTCAGACCTACAATGAGCAGTTCTTC
NA,TRBJ2-2,TRBV11-2,NA,CASSLRKGPYANTGELFF,TGTGCCAGCAGCTTACGTAAAGGGCCTTACGCGAACACCGGGGAGCTGTTTTTT
NA,TRBJ2-3,TRBV4-3,NA,CASSQDVITDTQYF,TGCGCCAGCAGCCAAGATGTCATCACAGATACGCAGTATTTT
NA,TRBJ1-3,TRBV5-1,NA,CASSLTGHSGNTIYF,TGCGCCAGCAGCCTAACAGGTCACTCTGGAAACACCATATATTTT
NA,TRBJ2-7,TRBV29-1,few,CSVDQGSYEQYF,TGCAGCGTTGACCAGGGGTCCTACGAGCAGTACTTC